The clone carrying this T cell receptor (beta chain) was seen only a few times. Its antigen is still unknown. TCRdb used MiXCR to reprocess the 5' RACE reads, holding one entry per CDR3 protein. The sample yields hundreds of thousands of distinct CDR3 sequences, approximately 18% seen once. After removal of 4 bases from V and 6 bases from J, the junction contained 9 bases not matched to a gene. Germline V lookup: CDR1 SGHVS, CDR2 FQNEAQ. The CDR3 is 16 residues long. The data derive from a study of T cells after yellow fever vaccination. Points from the study as a whole: Weaker in magnitude, the secondary response showed a faster peak on day 5 versus 15. Most primary-vaccination clones reappeared after the booster (about 97% CD4, roughly 88% CD8).

This clonotype originated in a man aged 18 to 35 who received the YFV17D yellow fever vaccine. The sequenced sample was PBMCs, obtained before the yellow fever booster vaccination. The chain recombines TRBV7-8 with TRBJ2-1; 10 bases are shared with TRBD1. CDR3 nucleotide sequence: TGTGCCAGCAGCTCGGGCCTGGGACAGGGGCGCAATGAGCAGTTCTTC. This codes for CASSSGLGQGRNEQFF. Together with reference TRBV7-8 and TRBJ2-1, the CDR3 gives the full variable domain: GAGVSQSPRYKVAKRGQDVALRCDPISGHVSLFWYQQALGQGPEFLTYFQNEAQLDKSGLPSDRFFAERPEGSVSTLKIQRTQQEDSAVYLCASSSGLGQGRNEQFFGPGTRLTVL.